This T cell receptor (beta chain) was obtained from a study of blood T cells in healthy people across ages. The length of the CDR3 is 13 residues. Germline CDR1 is MNHNY and CDR2 is SVGAGI (reference sequence). Trimming removed 5 bases from V and 1 base from J, with 8 bases in between. A sample-barcoded 5' primer and a J-beta primer mix were used in a second PCR of about 7 to 12 cycles. Tagging of each cDNA molecule was performed by a template-switch adaptor with 12 random nucleotides. From the 5' RACE reads, TCRdb called clonotypes with MiXCR, one entry per CDR3 protein. This repertoire shows about 1.5 million distinct CDR3 sequences, 42% found once; its top ten account for about 3.8%. Peripheral blood, about 10 milliliters per donor, was collected.

Sequences were obtained from blood. The chain links TRBV6-6 to TRBJ1-1, with D unclear. This sequence originates from a woman aged 18-29 years in good health. The DNA for the CDR3 is TGTGCCAGCAGTAAGCCAAGGAACACTGAAGCTTTCTTT. It codes for CASSKPRNTEAFF.